This T cell receptor (beta chain) was profiled in a study of T cell repertoires in cytomegalovirus infection. Study-level background: Through public TCR beta signatures, both CMV infection and matching HLA type were indicated. The study's findings and limits: Frequencies of public TCR beta families were cumulated, and this identified carriers of CMV plus the relevant HLA.

The sample holds a few counts of this clonotype. Its target is not known. TCRdb re-derived calls from the reads in MiXCR, one entry per CDR3 protein. The table lists approximately 310,000 distinct CDR3 sequences, more than 20% of them singletons. The CDR3 is 15 residues long. CDR1 is DFQATT and CDR2 is SNEGSKA in the germline V gene (reference sequence). Trimming cost V 1 base and J 1 base, with 11 bases left between them. Specimen: cultured PBMCs, collected from culture after CMV antigen stimulation. The clonotype comes from a human donor in good health (CMV status not recorded). Some clones in this sample may be carry-over from other donors' samples. The chain uses TRBV20-1 and TRBJ1-3, with D possibly being TRBD1 (5 bases). Here the CDR3 DNA reads TGCAGTGCTAGAGCCGGGACCGATTCTGGAAACACCATATATTTT. Its protein is CSARAGTDSGNTIYF.